This T cell receptor (beta chain) was obtained from a study of blood T cell repertoires in COVID-19. This clone was seen more than once but under ten times. Germline assignment: CDR1 SGHVS and CDR2 FQNEAQ. V gave up 1 base and J gave up 4 bases; unmatched junction bases: 16. This CDR3 spans 19 amino acids. The method was immunoSEQ multiplex PCR; TCRdb's version includes in-frame clones alone and lacks a portion of them. The sample holds 150,000 to 200,000 clones, around 93% seen once. The gene calls are TRBV7-8 and TRBJ1-2; 9 nucleotides line up with TRBD1. Sequenced input: peripheral blood. The TCR originated in a woman aged 45-65 years with acute or convalescent COVID-19. CDR3 protein: CASSLGGVTGGPPSYGYTF. CDR3 in DNA: TGTGCCAGCAGCTTAGGAGGTGTTACAGGGGGCCCCCCTTCCTATGGCTACACCTTC.